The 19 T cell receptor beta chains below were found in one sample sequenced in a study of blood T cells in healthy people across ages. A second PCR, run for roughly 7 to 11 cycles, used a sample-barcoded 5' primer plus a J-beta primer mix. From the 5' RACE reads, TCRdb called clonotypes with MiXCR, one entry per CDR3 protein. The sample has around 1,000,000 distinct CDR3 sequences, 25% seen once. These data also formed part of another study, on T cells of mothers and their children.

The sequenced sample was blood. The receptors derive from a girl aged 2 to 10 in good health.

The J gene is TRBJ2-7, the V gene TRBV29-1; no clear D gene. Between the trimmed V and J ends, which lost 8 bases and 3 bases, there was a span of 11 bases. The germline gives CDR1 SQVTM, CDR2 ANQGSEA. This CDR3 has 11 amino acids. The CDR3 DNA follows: TGCAGCATTTACAGTTACTACGAGCAGTACTTC. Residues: CSIYSYYEQYF.

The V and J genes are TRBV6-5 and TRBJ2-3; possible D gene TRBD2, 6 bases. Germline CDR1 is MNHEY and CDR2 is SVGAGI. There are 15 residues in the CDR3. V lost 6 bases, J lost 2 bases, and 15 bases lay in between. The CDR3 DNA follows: TGTGCCAGCAGCCTCGGGACTCCCTTCACAGATACGCAGTATTTT. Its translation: CASSLGTPFTDTQYF.

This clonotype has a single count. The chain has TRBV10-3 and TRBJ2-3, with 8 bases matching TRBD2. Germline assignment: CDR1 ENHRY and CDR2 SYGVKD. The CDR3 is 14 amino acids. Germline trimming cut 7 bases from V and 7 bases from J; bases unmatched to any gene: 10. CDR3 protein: CAIKRTGGPNTQYF. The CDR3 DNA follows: TGTGCCATCAAGAGGACGGGAGGGCCAAATACGCAGTATTTT.

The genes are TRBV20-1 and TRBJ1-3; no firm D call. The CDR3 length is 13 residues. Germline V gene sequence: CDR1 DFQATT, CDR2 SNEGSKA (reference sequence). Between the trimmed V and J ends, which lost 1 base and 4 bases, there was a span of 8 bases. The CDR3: CSARVLSGNTIYF. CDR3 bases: TGCAGTGCTAGAGTGTTGTCGGGAAACACCATATATTTT.

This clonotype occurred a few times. CDR3 sequence: CASSPGALETQYF. The CDR3 DNA reads as TGCGCCAGCAGTCCGGGAGCGCTTGAGACCCAGTACTTC. The gene calls are TRBV4-1 and TRBJ2-1; D possibly corresponds to TRBD2 (6 bases). Matching the DNA end better, TRBJ2-5 makes the J call doubtful. The CDR3 has 13 amino acids. CDR1 MGHRA and CDR2 YSYEKL come from the germline V gene.

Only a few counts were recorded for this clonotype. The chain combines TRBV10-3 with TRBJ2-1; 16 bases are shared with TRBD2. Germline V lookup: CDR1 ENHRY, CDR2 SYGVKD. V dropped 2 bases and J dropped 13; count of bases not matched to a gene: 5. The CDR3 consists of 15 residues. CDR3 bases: TGTGCCATCAGTGAGCCGGGACTAGCGGGAGGGGGTCAGTTCTTC. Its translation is CAISEPGLAGGGQFF.

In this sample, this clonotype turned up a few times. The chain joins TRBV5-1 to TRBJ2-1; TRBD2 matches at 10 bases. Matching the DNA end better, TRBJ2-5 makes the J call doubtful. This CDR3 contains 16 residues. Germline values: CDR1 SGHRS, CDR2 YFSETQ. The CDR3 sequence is CASSLAAAGGPETQYF. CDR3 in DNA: TGCGCCAGCAGCTTGGCCGCAGCGGGAGGGCCGGAGACCCAGTACTTC.

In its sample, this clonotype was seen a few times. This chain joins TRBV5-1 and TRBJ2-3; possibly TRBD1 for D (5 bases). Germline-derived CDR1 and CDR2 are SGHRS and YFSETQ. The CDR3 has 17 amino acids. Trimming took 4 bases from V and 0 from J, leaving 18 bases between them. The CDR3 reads CASSALLGPYSTDTQYF. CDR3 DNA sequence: TGCGCCAGCAGCGCACTTTTGGGGCCTTATAGCACAGATACGCAGTATTTT. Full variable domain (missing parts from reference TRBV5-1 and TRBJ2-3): KAGVTQTPRYLIKTRGQQVTLSCSPISGHRSVSWYQQTPGQGLQFLFEYFSETQRNKGNFPGRFSGRQFSNSRSEMNVSTLELGDSALYLCASSALLGPYSTDTQYFGPGTRLTVL.

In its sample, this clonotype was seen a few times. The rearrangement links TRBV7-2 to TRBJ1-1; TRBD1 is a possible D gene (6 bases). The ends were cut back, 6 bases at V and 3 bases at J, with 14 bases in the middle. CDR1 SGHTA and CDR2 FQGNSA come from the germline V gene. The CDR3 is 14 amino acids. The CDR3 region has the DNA TGTGCCAGCAGTTCGGAACAGGGACACACTGAAGCTTTCTTT. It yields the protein CASSSEQGHTEAFF. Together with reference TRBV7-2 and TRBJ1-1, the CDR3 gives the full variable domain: GAGVSQSPSNKVTEKGKDVELRCDPISGHTALYWYRQSLGQGLEFLIYFQGNSAPDKSGLPSDRFSAERTGGSVSTLTIQRTQQEDSAVYLCASSSEQGHTEAFFGQGTRLTVV.

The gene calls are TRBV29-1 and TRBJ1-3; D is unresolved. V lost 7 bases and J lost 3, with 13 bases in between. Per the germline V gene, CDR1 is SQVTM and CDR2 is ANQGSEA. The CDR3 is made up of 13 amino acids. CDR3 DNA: TGCAGCGCTAAGTTGAGATTTGGAAACACCATATATTTT. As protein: CSAKLRFGNTIYF.

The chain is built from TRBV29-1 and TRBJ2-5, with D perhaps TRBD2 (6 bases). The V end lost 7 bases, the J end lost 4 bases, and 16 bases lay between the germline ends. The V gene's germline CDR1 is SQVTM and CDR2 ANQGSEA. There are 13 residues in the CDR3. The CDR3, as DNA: TGCAGCGGATCGGAAGTGGGGGGAGAGACCCAGTACTTC. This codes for CSGSEVGGETQYF.

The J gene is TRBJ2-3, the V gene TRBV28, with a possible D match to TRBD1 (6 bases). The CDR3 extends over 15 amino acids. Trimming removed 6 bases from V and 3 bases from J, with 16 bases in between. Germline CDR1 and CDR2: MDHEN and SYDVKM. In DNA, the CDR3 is TGTGCCAGCAGCTCACTAACAGGGTTGACAGATACGCAGTATTTT. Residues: CASSSLTGLTDTQYF.

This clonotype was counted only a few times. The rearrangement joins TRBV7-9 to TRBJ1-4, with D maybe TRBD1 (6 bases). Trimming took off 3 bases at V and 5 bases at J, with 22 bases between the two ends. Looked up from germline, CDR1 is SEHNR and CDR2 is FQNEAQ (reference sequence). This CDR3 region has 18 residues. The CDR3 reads CASSFSRDTAFGNEKLFF. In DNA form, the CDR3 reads TGTGCCAGCAGCTTTAGCCGGGACACGGCGTTCGGGAATGAAAAACTGTTTTTT.

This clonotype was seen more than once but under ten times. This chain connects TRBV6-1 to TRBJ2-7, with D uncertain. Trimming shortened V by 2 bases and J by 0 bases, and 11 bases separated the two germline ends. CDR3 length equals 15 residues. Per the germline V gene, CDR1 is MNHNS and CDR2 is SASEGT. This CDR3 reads CASSEWLSSSYEQYF. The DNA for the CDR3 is TGTGCCAGCAGTGAATGGCTATCGAGCTCCTACGAGCAGTACTTC.

The CDR3 is CASSPGLSGYTF. Written as DNA, the CDR3 is TGTGCCAGCAGCCCCGGACTGTCCGGCTACACCTTC. V is TRBV13 and J is TRBJ1-2; D call uncertain. Trimming removed 5 bases from V and 8 bases from J, with 12 bases in between. The CDR3 is 12 residues long. Germline V gene sequence: CDR1 PRHDT, CDR2 FYEKMQ (reference sequence).

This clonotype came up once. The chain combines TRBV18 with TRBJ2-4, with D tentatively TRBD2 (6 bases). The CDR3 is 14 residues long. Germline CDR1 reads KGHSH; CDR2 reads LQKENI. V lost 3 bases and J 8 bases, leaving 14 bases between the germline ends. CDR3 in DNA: TGTGCCAGCTCACCGACGGGACTCGGGGACATTCAGTACTTC. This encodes CASSPTGLGDIQYF.

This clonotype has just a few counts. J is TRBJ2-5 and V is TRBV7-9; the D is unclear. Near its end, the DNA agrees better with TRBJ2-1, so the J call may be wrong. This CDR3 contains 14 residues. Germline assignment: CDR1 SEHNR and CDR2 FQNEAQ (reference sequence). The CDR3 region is CASSSPRRPEEQFF. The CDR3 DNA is TGTGCCAGCAGCTCTCCTCGGCGTCCGGAAGAGCAGTTCTTC.

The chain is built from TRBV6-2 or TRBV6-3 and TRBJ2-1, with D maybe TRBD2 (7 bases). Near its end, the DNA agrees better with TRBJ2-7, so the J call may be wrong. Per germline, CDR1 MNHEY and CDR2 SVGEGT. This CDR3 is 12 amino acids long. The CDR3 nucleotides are TGTGCCAGCACGCGAGGGGGGGGCGAGCAGTACTTC. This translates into CASTRGGGEQYF.

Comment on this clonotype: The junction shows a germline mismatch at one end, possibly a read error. CDR3 nucleotide sequence: TGTGCCAGCAGTTTGACGGCCTACGAGCAGTGCTTC. This codes for CASSLTAYEQCF. The chain couples TRBV12-3 or TRBV12-4 to TRBJ2-5; D not certain. This CDR3 is 12 amino acids long.